This T cell receptor beta chain stems from a study of breast tumors, draining lymph nodes, adjacent tissues. Study results and limitations: Tumor TCR diversity was below lymph nodes but above nontumor tissue. The lymph node origin of tumor T cells was framed as consistent with a hypothesis, not demonstrated. Compared with basal-like, luminal-like tumors shared significantly more repertoire with nontumor tissue.

The CDR3 has 18 amino acids. The V segment lost 3 bases and the J segment 2 bases; nucleotides outside the gene matches: 12. The lymph nodes were axillary draining lymph nodes from breast cancer patients. The sample holds a few counts of this clonotype. Antigen: not known. From the multiplex PCR reads, TCRdb called clonotypes with MiXCR, one entry per CDR3 protein. The sample shows about 230,000 distinct CDR3 sequences, about 34% of them seen only once. The genes are TRBV12-3 or TRBV12-4 and TRBJ1-5, with 8 nucleotides matching TRBD1. Specimen: axillary lymph node tissue. The sequence was collected from a female donor with breast cancer. Some clones in this sample may be carry-over from other donors' samples. The CDR3 region has the DNA TGTGCCAGCAGTTTCAGGGGGACAGGACGCTGGGGCAATCAGCCCCAGCATTTT. Translated: CASSFRGTGRWGNQPQHF.